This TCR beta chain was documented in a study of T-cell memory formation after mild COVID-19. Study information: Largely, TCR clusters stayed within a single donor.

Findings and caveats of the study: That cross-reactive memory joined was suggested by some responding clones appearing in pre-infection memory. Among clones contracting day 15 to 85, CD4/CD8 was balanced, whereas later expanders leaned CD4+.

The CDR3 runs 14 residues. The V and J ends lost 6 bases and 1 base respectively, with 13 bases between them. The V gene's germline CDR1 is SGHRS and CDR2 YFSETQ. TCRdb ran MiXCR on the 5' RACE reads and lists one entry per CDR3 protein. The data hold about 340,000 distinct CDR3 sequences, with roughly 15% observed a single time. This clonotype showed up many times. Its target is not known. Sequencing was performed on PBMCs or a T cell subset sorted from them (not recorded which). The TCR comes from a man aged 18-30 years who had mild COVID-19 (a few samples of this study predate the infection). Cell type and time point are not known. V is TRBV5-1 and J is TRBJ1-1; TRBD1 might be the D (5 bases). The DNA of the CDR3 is TGCGCCAGCACCGAACGGGGCCCGAACACTGAAGCTTTCTTT. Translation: CASTERGPNTEAFF.